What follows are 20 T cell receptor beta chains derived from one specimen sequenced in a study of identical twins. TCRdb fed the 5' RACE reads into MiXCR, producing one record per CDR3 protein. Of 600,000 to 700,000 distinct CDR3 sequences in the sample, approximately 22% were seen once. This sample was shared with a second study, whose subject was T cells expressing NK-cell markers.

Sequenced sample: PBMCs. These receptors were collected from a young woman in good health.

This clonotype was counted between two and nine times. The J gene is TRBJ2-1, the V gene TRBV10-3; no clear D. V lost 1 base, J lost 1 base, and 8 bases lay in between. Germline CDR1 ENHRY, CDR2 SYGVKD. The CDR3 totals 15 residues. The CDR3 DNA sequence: TGTGCCATCAGTGAGTTGAGAGGATCCTACAATGAGCAGTTCTTC. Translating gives CAISELRGSYNEQFF.

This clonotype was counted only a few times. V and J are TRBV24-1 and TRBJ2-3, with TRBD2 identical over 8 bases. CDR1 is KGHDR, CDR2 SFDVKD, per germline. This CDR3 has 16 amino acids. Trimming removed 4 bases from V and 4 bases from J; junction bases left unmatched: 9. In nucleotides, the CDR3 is TGTGCCACCAGTGACCCCAGCGGGAGTCGGGCAGATACGCAGTATTTT. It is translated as CATSDPSGSRADTQYF.

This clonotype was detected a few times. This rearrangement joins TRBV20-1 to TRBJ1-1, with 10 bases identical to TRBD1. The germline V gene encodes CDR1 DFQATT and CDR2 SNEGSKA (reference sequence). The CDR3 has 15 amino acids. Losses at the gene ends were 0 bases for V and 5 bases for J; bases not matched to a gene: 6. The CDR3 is CSARDPGQGKTEAFF. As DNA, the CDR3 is TGCAGTGCTAGAGATCCGGGACAGGGGAAGACTGAAGCTTTCTTT.

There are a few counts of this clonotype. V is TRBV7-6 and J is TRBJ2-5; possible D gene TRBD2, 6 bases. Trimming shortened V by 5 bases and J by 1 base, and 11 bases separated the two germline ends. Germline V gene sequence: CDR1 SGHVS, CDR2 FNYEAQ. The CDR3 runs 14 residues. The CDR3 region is CASSPSSAQETQYF. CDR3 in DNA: TGTGCCAGCAGCCCATCTAGCGCCCAAGAGACCCAGTACTTC. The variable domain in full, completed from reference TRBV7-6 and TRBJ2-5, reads GAGVSQSPRYKVTKRGQDVALRCDPISGHVSLYWYRQALGQGPEFLTYFNYEAQQDKSGLPNDRFSAERPEGSISTLTIQRTEQRDSAMYRCASSPSSAQETQYFGPGTRLLVL.

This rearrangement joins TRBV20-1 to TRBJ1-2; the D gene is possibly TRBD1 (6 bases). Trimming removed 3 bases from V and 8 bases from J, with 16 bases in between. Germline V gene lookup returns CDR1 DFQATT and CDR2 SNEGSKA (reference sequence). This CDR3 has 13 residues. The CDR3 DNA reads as TGCAGTGCTAGCCTCAGGGGTCTCCTAGGCTACACCTTC. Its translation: CSASLRGLLGYTF.

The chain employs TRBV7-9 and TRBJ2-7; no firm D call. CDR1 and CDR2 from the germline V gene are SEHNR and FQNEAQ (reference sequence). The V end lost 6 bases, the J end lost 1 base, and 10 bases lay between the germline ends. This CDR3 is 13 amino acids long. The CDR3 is CASSQGLSYEQYF. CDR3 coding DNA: TGTGCCAGCAGTCAAGGGTTATCCTACGAGCAGTACTTC.

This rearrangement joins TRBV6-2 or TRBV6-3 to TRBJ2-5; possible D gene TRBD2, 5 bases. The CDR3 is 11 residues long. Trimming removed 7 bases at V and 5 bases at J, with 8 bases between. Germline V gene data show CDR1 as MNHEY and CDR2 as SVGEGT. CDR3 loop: CASMQRETQYF. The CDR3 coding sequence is TGTGCCAGCATGCAGCGGGAGACCCAGTACTTC.

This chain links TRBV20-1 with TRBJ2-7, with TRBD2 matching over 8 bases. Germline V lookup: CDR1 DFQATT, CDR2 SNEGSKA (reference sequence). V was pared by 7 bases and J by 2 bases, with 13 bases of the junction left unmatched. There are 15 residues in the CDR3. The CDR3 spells CSVLRGAGDPYEQYF. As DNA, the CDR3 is TGCAGTGTATTACGGGGAGCGGGAGACCCCTACGAGCAGTACTTC.

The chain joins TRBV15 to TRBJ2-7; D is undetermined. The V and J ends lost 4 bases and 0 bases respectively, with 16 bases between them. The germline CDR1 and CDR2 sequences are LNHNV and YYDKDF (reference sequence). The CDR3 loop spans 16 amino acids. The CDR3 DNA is TGTGCCACCAGCACCATCGGGCAGATAAGCTCCTACGAGCAGTACTTC. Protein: CATSTIGQISSYEQYF.

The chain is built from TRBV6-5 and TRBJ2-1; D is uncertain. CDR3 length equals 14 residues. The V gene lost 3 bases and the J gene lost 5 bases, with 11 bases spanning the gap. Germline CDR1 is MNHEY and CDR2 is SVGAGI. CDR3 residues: CASSYSKPNNEQFF. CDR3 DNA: TGTGCCAGCAGTTATAGTAAGCCGAACAATGAGCAGTTCTTC.

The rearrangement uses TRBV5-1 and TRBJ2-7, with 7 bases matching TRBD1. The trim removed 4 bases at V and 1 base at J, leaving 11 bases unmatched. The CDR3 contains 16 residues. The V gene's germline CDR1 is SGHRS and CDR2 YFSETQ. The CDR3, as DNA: TGCGCCAGCAGCGGAGCCTCCGGGACAGCTTCCTACGAGCAGTACTTC. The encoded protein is CASSGASGTASYEQYF.

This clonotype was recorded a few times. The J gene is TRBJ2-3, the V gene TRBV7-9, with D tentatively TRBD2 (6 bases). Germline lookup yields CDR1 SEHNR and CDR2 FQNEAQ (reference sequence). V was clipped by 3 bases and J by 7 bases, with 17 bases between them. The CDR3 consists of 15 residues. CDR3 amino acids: CASSLGLANGNTQYF. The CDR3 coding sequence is TGTGCCAGCAGCTTGGGTCTAGCGAATGGGAATACGCAGTATTTT.

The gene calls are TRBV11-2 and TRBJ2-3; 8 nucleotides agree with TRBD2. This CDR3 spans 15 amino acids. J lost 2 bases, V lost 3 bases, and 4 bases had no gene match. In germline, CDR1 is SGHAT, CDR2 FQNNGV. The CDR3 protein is CASSFSGANTDTQYF. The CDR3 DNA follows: TGTGCCAGCAGCTTTAGCGGGGCTAACACAGATACGCAGTATTTT.

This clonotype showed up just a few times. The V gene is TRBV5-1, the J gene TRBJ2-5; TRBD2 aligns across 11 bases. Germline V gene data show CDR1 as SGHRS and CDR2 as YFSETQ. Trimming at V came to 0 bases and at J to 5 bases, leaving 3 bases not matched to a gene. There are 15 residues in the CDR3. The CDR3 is CASSLALAGAETQYF. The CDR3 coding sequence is TGCGCCAGCAGCTTGGCACTAGCGGGAGCGGAGACCCAGTACTTC.

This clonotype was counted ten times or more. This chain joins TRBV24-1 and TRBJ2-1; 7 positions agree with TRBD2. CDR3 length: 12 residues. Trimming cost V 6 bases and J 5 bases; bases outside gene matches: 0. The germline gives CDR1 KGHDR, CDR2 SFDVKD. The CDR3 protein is CATSTSDNEQFF. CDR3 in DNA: TGTGCCACCAGTACTAGCGACAATGAGCAGTTCTTC.

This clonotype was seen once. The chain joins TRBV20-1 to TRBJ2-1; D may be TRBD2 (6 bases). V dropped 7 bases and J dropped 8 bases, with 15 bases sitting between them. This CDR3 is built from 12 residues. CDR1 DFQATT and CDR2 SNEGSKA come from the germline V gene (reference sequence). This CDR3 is CSVGDFRDEQFF. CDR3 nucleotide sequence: TGCAGTGTAGGGGACTTCCGAGATGAGCAGTTCTTC.

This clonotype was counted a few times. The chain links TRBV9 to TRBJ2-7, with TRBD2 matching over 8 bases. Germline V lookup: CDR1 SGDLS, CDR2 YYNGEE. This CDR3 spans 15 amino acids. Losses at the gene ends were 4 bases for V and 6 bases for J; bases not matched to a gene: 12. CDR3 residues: CASSPTSGRLAEQYF. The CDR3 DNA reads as TGTGCCAGCAGCCCGACAAGCGGGAGACTGGCCGAGCAGTACTTC.

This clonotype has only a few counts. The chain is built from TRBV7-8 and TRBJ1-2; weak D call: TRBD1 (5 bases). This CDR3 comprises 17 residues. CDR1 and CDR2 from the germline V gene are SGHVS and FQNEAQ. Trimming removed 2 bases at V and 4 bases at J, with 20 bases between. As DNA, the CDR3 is TGTGCCAGCAGCTTAATTGTCGACAGCCTGTCTGGCTATGGCTACACCTTC. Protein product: CASSLIVDSLSGYGYTF.

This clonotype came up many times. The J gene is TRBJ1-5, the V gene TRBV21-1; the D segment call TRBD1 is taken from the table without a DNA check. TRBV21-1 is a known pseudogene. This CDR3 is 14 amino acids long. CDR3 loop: CASSHNRGGQPQHF. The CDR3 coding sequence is TGTGCCAGCAGTCACAACAGGGGAGGTCAGCCCCAGCATTTT.

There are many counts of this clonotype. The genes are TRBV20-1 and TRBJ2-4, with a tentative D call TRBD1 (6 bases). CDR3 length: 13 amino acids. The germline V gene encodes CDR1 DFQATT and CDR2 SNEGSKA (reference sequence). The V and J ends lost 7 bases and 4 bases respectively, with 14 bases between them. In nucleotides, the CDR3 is TGCAGTGTCAAGACAGGAGATAAAAACATTCAGTACTTC. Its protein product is CSVKTGDKNIQYF.